Shown below are 9 T cell receptor beta chains from a single sample sequenced in a study of shared clonotypes between healthy human individuals. Sequencing was performed with immunoSEQ multiplex PCR; in TCRdb, only in-frame clones are kept and a portion is missing. The sample shows more than 1 million clones, approximately 80% of them seen only once. Specimen: memory CD4+ T cells from PBMCs. Subset described: CD45RA-negative fraction. These receptors all come from a young man in good health. Some clones in this sample may be carry-over from other donors' samples.

The chain links TRBV5-1 to TRBJ1-2; D gene ambiguous. This CDR3 is built from 14 residues. The germline CDR1 and CDR2 sequences are SGHRS and YFSETQ. Trimming took 0 bases from V and 6 from J, leaving 12 bases between them. The CDR3 DNA reads as TGCGCCAGCAGCTTGGCGAATATAGAGGATGGCTACACCTTC. This codes for CASSLANIEDGYTF.

The V call is TRBV6-9, the J call TRBJ2-3; D unclear. The V gene's germline CDR1 is MNHGY and CDR2 SVAAGI. This CDR3 comprises 20 residues. V shed 7 bases and J shed 2 bases, with 31 bases lying between them. The CDR3 DNA is TGTGCCAGCATCAAACCGGGCAGACTCCGAAGACCCGCCAACACAGATACGCAGTATTTT. Translating it yields CASIKPGRLRRPANTDTQYF.

In its sample, this clone was seen a few times. The chain links TRBV9 to TRBJ1-2; D is uncertain. Trimming left V 4 bases short and J 4 bases short, with 11 bases between. The CDR3 covers 13 residues. Germline V CDR1 and CDR2: SGDLS, YYNGEE. The CDR3 coding sequence is TGTGCCAGCAGCTCCCCAGGCCGCTATGGCTACACCTTC. Translated: CASSSPGRYGYTF.

The chain employs TRBV19 and TRBJ2-7; TRBD2 matches at 9 bases. The CDR3 totals 14 residues. With V trimmed by 3 bases and J by 3 bases, 3 bases remained unmatched. Germline assignment: CDR1 LNHDA and CDR2 SQIVND (reference sequence). CDR3 in amino acids: CASSIGAGGYEQYF. The CDR3 DNA reads TGTGCCAGTAGTATTGGAGCGGGAGGCTACGAGCAGTACTTC.

The chain carries TRBV5-4 and TRBJ2-7, with TRBD1 identical over 9 bases. Germline V gene sequence: CDR1 SGHNT, CDR2 YYREEE (reference sequence). CDR3 length: 14 residues. V shed 5 bases and J 4 bases; nucleotides not matched to a gene: 7. CDR3 residues: CASRPRQGEYEQYF. The CDR3 DNA reads as TGTGCCAGCAGACCCCGACAGGGGGAATACGAGCAGTACTTC. The variable domain in full, with the rest retrieved from reference TRBV5-4 and TRBJ2-7, is ETGVTQSPTHLIKTRGQQVTLRCSSQSGHNTVSWYQQALGQGPQFIFQYYREEENGRGNFPPRFSGLQFPNYSSELNVNALELDDSALYLCASRPRQGEYEQYFGPGTRLTVT.

V gene TRBV5-1 combines with J gene TRBJ2-5; 9 bases are a match to TRBD1. The CDR3 runs 13 residues. Trimming at V came to 3 bases and at J to 7 bases, leaving 4 bases not matched to a gene. Germline-derived CDR1 and CDR2 are SGHRS and YFSETQ. The CDR3 region is CASSWTGDGTQYF. The CDR3, as DNA: TGCGCCAGCAGCTGGACAGGGGATGGGACCCAGTACTTC.

This rearrangement joins TRBV19 to TRBJ2-7, with D perhaps matching TRBD1 or TRBD2 (5 bases each). CDR3 length: 14 amino acids. Looked up from germline, CDR1 is LNHDA and CDR2 is SQIVND (reference sequence). V shed 5 bases and J shed 5 bases, with 16 bases lying between them. The CDR3, as DNA: TGTGCCAGTAGTGAAGTGGGGGTTTGGGACGAGCAGTACTTC. Its protein is CASSEVGVWDEQYF.

The V and J genes are TRBV21-1 and TRBJ2-3. TRBV21-1 is designated a pseudogene. The CDR3 spans 13 residues. The CDR3 nucleotides are TGTGCCAGCAGGAGGTGGATGGGGGATACGCAGTATTTT. Encoded protein: CASRRWMGDTQYF.

The chain combines TRBV7-3 with TRBJ2-2, with D possibly TRBD1 on 6 matching bases. Germline V gene lookup returns CDR1 SGHTA and CDR2 FQGTGA. The CDR3 has 16 amino acids. The V end was cut by 1 base, the J end by 0 bases, with 9 bases between. The CDR3: CASSLIPGANTGELFF. The CDR3 nucleotides read TGTGCCAGCAGCTTAATTCCAGGGGCGAACACCGGGGAGCTGTTTTTT. The entire variable domain, with the rest obtained from reference TRBV7-3 and TRBJ2-2, is as follows: GAGVSQTPSNKVTEKGKYVELRCDPISGHTALYWYRQSLGQGPEFLIYFQGTGAADDSGLPNDRFFAVRPEGSVSTLKIQRTERGDSAVYLCASSLIPGANTGELFFGEGSRLTVL.